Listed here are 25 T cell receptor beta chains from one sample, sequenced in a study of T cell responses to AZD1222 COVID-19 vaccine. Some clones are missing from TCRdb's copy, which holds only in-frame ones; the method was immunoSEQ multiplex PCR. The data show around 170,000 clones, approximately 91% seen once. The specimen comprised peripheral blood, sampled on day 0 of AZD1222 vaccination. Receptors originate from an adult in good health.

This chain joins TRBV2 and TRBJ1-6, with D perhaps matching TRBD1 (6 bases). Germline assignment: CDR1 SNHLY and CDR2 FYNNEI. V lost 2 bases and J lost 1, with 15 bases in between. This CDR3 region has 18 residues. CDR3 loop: CASSERLLGQSYNSPLHF. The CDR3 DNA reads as TGTGCCAGCAGTGAAAGGTTGCTCGGACAGTCCTATAATTCACCCCTCCACTTT.

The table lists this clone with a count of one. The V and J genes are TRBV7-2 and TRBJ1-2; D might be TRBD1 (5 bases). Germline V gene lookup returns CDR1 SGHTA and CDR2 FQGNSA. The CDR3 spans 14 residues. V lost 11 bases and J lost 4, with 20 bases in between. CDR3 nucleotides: TGTGCCGTCAAAGGAAGGGCCGGGGGCTATGGCTACACCTTC. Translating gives CAVKGRAGGYGYTF.

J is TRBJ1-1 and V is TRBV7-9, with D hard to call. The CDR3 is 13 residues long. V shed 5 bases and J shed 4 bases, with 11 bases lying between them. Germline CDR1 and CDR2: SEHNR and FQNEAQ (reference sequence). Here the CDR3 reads CASSPRPSTEAFF. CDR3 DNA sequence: TGTGCCAGCAGCCCACGCCCGAGCACTGAAGCTTTCTTT.

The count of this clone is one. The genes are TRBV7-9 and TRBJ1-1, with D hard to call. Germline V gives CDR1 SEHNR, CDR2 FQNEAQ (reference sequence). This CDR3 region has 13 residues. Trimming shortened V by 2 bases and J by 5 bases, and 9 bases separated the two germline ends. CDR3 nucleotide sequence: TGTGCCAGCAGCTTACGGGAACGGACTGAAGCTTTCTTT. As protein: CASSLRERTEAFF.

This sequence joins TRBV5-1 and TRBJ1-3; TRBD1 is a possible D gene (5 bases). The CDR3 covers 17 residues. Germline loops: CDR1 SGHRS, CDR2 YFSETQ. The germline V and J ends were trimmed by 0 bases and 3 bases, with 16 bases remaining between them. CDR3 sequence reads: CASSLDTAGIGGNTIYF. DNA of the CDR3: TGCGCCAGCAGCTTGGATACTGCAGGGATAGGTGGAAACACCATATATTTT.

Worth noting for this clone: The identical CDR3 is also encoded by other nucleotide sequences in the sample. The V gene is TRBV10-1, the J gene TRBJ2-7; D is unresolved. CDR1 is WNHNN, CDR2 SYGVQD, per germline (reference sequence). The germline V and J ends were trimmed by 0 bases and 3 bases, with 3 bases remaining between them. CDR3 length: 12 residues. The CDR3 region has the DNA TGCGCCAGCAGTGAGTCGGGCTACGAGCAGTACTTC. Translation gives CASSESGYEQYF.

The CDR3 DNA follows: TGCGCCAGCAGCCAAGATCGTCAGGGGGCGTATAGCAATCAGCCCCAGCATTTT. Translated, it gives CASSQDRQGAYSNQPQHF. This chain uses TRBV4-1 with TRBJ1-5, with 8 bases fitting TRBD1. The germline gives CDR1 MGHRA, CDR2 YSYEKL. V dropped 0 bases and J dropped 0; count of bases not matched to a gene: 7. The CDR3 contains 18 residues.

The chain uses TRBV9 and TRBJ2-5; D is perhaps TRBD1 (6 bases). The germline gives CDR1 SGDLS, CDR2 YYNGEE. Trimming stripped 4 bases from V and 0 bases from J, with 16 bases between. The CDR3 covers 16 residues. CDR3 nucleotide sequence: TGTGCCAGCAGCCCCTCGTGGGGGCTAGACCAAGAGACCCAGTACTTC. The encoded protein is CASSPSWGLDQETQYF.

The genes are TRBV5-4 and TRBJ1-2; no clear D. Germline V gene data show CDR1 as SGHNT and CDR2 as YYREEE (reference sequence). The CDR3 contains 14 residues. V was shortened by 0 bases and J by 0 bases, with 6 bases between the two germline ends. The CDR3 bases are TGTGCCAGCAGCTTGGAGGGTCCTAACTATGGCTACACCTTC. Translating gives CASSLEGPNYGYTF.

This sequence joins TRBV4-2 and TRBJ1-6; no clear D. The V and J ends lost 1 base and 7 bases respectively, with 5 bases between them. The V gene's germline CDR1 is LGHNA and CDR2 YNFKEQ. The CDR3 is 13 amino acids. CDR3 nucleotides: TGTGCCAGCAGCCAAGCTCTAAATTCACCCCTCCACTTT. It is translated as CASSQALNSPLHF.

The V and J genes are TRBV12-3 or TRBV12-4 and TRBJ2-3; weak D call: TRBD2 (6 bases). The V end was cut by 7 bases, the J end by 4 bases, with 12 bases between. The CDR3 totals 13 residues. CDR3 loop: CASTWGGPDTQYF. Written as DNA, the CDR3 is TGTGCCAGCACCTGGGGAGGCCCAGATACGCAGTATTTT.

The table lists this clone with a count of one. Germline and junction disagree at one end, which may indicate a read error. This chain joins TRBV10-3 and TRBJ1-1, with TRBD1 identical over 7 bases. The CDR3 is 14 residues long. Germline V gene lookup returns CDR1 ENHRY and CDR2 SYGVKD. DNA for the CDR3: TGTGTCATCAGTGAGTCAGGCAGGGGGGAGGTTGCTTTCTTT. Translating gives CVISESGRGEVAFF.

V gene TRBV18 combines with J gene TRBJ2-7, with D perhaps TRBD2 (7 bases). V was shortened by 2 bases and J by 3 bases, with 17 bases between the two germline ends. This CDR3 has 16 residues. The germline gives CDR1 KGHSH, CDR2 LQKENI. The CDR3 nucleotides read TGTGCCAGCTCACCAAAGGGGGGGCTAGGTCACTACGAGCAGTACTTC. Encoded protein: CASSPKGGLGHYEQYF.

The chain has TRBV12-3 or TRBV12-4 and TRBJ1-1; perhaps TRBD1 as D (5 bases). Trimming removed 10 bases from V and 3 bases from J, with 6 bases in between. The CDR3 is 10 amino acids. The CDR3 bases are TGTGCCATGGGGGACACTGAAGCTTTCTTT. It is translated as CAMGDTEAFF.

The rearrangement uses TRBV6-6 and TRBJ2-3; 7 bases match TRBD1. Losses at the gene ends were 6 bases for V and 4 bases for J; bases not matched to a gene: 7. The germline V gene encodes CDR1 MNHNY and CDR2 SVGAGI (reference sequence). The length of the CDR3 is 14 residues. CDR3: CASRRQGDADTQYF. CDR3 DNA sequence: TGTGCCAGCAGGCGACAGGGCGACGCAGATACGCAGTATTTT.

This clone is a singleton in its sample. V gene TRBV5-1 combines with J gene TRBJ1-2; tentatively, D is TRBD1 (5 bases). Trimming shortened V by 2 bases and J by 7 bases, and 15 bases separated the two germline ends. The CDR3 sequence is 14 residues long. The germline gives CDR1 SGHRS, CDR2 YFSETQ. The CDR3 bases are TGCGCCAGCAGCTTTAATCTCGGGACGTCTGGCTACACCTTC. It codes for CASSFNLGTSGYTF.

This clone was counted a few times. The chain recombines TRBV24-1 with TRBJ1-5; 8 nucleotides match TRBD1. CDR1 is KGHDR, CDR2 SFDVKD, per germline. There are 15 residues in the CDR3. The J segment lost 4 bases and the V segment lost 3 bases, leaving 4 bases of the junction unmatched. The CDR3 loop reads CATSDAGGVNQPQHF. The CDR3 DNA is TGTGCCACCAGTGATGCAGGGGGCGTTAATCAGCCCCAGCATTTT.

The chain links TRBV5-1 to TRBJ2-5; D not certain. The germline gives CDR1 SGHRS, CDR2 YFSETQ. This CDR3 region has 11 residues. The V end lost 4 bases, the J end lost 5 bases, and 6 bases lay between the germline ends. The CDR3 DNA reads TGCGCCAGCAGCGAGCTGGAGACCCAGTACTTC. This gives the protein CASSELETQYF.

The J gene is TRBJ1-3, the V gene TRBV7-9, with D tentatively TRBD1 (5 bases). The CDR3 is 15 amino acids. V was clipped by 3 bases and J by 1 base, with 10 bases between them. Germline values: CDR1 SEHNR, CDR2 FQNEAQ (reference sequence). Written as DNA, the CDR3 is TGTGCCAGCAGCTTTTCGGGGGGTTCTGGAAACACCATATATTTT. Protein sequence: CASSFSGGSGNTIYF.

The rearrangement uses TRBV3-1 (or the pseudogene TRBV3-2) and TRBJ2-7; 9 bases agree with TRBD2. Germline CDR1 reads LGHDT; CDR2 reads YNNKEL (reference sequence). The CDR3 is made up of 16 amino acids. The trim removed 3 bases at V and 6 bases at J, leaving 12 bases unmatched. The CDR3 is CASSHPGGLAGVEQYF. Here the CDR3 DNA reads TGTGCCAGCAGCCATCCAGGTGGTTTAGCGGGGGTCGAGCAGTACTTC.

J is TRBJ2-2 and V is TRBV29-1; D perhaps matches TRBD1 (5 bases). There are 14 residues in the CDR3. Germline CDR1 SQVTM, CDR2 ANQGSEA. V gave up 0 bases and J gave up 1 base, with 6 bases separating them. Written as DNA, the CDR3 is TGCAGCGTTGAAGAAAGGGGGAACACCGGGGAGCTGTTTTTT. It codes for CSVEERGNTGELFF.

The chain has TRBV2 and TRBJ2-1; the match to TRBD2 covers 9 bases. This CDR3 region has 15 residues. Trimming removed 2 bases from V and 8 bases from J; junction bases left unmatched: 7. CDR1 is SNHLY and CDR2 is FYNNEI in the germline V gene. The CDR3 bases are TGTGCCAGCAGTGAAAGTAGCGGGAGAACCGATGAGCAGTTCTTC. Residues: CASSESSGRTDEQFF. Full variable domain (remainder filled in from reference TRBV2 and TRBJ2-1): EPEVTQTPSHQVTQMGQEVILRCVPISNHLYFYWYRQILGQKVEFLVSFYNNEISEKSEIFDDQFSVERPDGSNFTLKIRSTKLEDSAMYFCASSESSGRTDEQFFGPGTRLTVL.

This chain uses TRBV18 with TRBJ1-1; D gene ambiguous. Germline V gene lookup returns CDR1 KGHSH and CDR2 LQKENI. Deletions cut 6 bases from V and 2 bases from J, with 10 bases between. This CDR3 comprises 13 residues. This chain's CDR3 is CASSDQSNTEAFF. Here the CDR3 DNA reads TGTGCCAGCTCGGACCAGTCTAACACTGAAGCTTTCTTT.

CDR3 sequence reads: CASSQTGYEQYF. The DNA of the CDR3 is TGTGCCAGCAGCCAGACTGGCTACGAGCAGTACTTC. The rearrangement uses TRBV11-1 and TRBJ2-7; D unclear. The V end was cut by 5 bases, the J end by 3 bases, with 8 bases between. Per germline, CDR1 SGHAT and CDR2 FQDESV (reference sequence). This CDR3 spans 12 amino acids.

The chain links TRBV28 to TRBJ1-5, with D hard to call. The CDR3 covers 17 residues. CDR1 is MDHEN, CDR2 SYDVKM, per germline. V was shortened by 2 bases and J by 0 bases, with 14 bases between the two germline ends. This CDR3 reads CASSLRALRYSNQPQHF. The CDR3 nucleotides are TGTGCCAGCAGTTTACGAGCGTTACGATATAGCAATCAGCCCCAGCATTTT.